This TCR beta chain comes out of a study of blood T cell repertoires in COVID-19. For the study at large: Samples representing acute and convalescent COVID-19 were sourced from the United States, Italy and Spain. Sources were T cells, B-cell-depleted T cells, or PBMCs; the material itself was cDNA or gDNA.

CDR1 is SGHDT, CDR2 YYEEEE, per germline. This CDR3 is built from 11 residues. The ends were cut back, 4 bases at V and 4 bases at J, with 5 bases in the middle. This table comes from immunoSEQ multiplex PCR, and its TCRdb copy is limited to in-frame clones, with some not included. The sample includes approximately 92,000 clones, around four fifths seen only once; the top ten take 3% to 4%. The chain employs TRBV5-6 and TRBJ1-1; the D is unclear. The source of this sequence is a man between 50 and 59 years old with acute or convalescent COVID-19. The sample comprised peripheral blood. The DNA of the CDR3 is TGTGCCAGCAGCGTTAGCACTGAAGCTTTCTTT. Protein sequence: CASSVSTEAFF.